This T cell receptor (beta chain) was captured in a study of lymphopenia after photon versus proton radiotherapy. Study-level results: Relative stability marked proton patients; photon patients lost diversity and naive cells. Oligoclonal CD8+ Temra expansion after nadir drove photon patients' diversity drop.

This table comes from immunoSEQ multiplex PCR, and its TCRdb copy is limited to in-frame clones, with some not included. This table has more than 70,000 clones, around 83% appearing once. Notes on this clone: Its antigen is undetermined.

V lost 6 bases to trimming and J lost 5 bases; unmatched junction nucleotides: 11. Looked up from germline, CDR1 is SQVTM and CDR2 is ANQGSEA. The CDR3 length is 14 residues. Material: peripheral blood, obtained from a patient treated with proton-based radiotherapy. This sequence originates from a man between 60 and 75 years old with pancreatic cancer. The V gene is TRBV29-1, the J gene TRBJ2-7; 9 nucleotides match TRBD1. Here the CDR3 reads CSVAEPGQGNEQYF. CDR3 DNA: TGCAGCGTAGCAGAGCCGGGACAGGGAAACGAGCAGTACTTC.